This T cell receptor beta chain was sequenced in a study of T cells in Graves' hyperthyroidism and ophthalmopathy. Study outcomes and limitations: Among thyroid clonotypes expanded above 0.001, most also appeared in blood. Stable hyperthyroidism was told apart from ophthalmopathy by a model built on 13 V-J features.

RNA transcripts gave rise to amplified TCR beta CDR3 regions. First-round RT-PCR targeting the TCR CDR3 was performed with the HTBI primer set. Each CDR3 protein is one row after TCRdb ran MiXCR on the multiplex PCR reads. The sample yields roughly 380,000 distinct CDR3 sequences, approximately 15% seen once. Diagnostic assessment was based on clinical symptoms, serum thyroxine and TRAb, thyroid ultrasound and orbital computed tomography. There are many counts of this clonotype. Its antigen is unidentified. Germline CDR1 reads KGHSH; CDR2 reads LQKENI. The CDR3 loop spans 12 amino acids. With 2 bases removed from V and 11 bases from J, the gap between germline ends came to 9 bases.

The chain couples TRBV18 to TRBJ1-4; D is ambiguous. This TCR came from a man between 25 and 39 years old with Graves' hyperthyroidism that later progressed to Graves' ophthalmopathy. Sequencing was performed on blood. CDR3 amino acids: CASSPRSKKLFF. The CDR3, as DNA: TGTGCCAGCTCACCAAGGTCCAAGAAACTGTTTTTT.